The 26 T cell receptor beta chains reported below all come from one sample, sequenced in a study of shared clonotypes between healthy human individuals. Cells designated naive CD8 were CD45RO-negative and were positively selected for CCR7, with terminally differentiated effector memory CD45RA+ cells excluded. Profiled with immunoSEQ multiplex PCR; TCRdb holds only in-frame clones, not every one. The table has approximately 2,000,000 clones, about 93% seen once. The sequenced material came from naive CD8+ T cells from PBMCs. These receptors all stem from a man younger than 30 in good health. Some clones in this sample may be carry-over from other donors' samples.

This clone is a singleton in its sample. CDR3 in DNA: TGTGCCAGCAGCTTCGGGGCAGGAGGCTACGAGCAGTACTTC. It yields the protein CASSFGAGGYEQYF. The chain has TRBV5-6 and TRBJ2-7, with D possibly being TRBD1 or TRBD2 (5 bases each). The CDR3 length is 14 residues. The germline V gene has CDR1 SGHDT and CDR2 YYEEEE. Trimming took 2 bases from V and 3 from J, leaving 12 bases between them.

This chain links TRBV28 with TRBJ2-1; TRBD1 aligns across 12 bases. The J segment lost 4 bases and the V segment lost 4 bases, leaving 2 bases of the junction unmatched. Germline values: CDR1 MDHEN, CDR2 SYDVKM. This CDR3 is built from 15 residues. DNA for the CDR3: TGTGCCAGCAGTTCGGGACAGGGGGCGTACAATGAGCAGTTCTTC. It codes for CASSSGQGAYNEQFF.

This sequence joins TRBV19 and TRBJ1-2, with D unclear. V was trimmed by 6 bases and J by 0 bases, leaving 14 bases between them. This CDR3 is built from 15 residues. CDR1 is LNHDA and CDR2 is SQIVND in the germline V gene (reference sequence). CDR3 sequence reads: CASSPDGKANYGYTF. Here the CDR3 DNA reads TGTGCCAGTAGCCCCGACGGAAAAGCTAACTATGGCTACACCTTC. Supplemented by reference TRBV19 and TRBJ1-2, the full variable domain reads DGGITQSPKYLFRKEGQNVTLSCEQNLNHDAMYWYRQDPGQGLRLIYYSQIVNDFQKGDIAEGYSVSREKKESFPLTVTSAQKNPTAFYLCASSPDGKANYGYTFGSGTRLTVV.

The chain recombines TRBV25-1 with TRBJ1-1, with no clear D. CDR1 MGHDK and CDR2 SYGVNS come from the germline V gene. V was trimmed by 0 bases and J by 4 bases, leaving 6 bases between them. This CDR3 is 13 amino acids long. For the CDR3, the DNA is TGTGCCAGCAGTGAATATCGAGGCACTGAAGCTTTCTTT. It codes for CASSEYRGTEAFF.

V usage is TRBV7-9 and J usage is TRBJ1-2; D gene ambiguous. The CDR3 contains 15 residues. Between the trimmed V and J ends, which lost 5 bases and 4 bases, there was a span of 17 bases. The germline V gene has CDR1 SEHNR and CDR2 FQNEAQ (reference sequence). The DNA for the CDR3 is TGTGCCAGCAGCGACGAGGTATATTGGGGCTATGGCTACACCTTC. It specifies CASSDEVYWGYGYTF.

The chain couples TRBV15 to TRBJ2-7; the D is unclear. Trimming left V 5 bases short and J 1 base short, with 18 bases between. Germline V gives CDR1 LNHNV, CDR2 YYDKDF (reference sequence). CDR3 length equals 16 residues. The CDR3, as DNA: TGTGCCACCAGCGAGAGAGTGGGCAGAGGATCCTACGAGCAGTACTTC. This sequence encodes CATSERVGRGSYEQYF.

The chain joins TRBV4-1 to TRBJ2-5; the match to TRBD2 covers 16 bases. The CDR3 is 17 residues long. The junction had 7 bases not matched to a gene; V was cut back by 4 bases and J by 5 bases. Germline lookup yields CDR1 MGHRA and CDR2 YSYEKL. Here the CDR3 reads CASSLLGLAGGRETQYF. CDR3 coding DNA: TGCGCCAGCAGCCTCCTGGGACTAGCGGGAGGGCGGGAGACCCAGTACTTC.

This chain links TRBV4-1 with TRBJ1-5, with 7 bases matching TRBD1. This CDR3 has 15 residues. Losses at the gene ends were 2 bases for V and 3 bases for J; bases not matched to a gene: 4. Germline assignment: CDR1 MGHRA and CDR2 YSYEKL. The CDR3 DNA follows: TGCGCCAGCAGCCAAACAGGGGCTTTCAATCAGCCCCAGCATTTT. Translation gives CASSQTGAFNQPQHF.

The chain links TRBV9 to TRBJ2-7; 8 bases line up with TRBD2. The CDR3 contains 15 residues. Germline V gene sequence: CDR1 SGDLS, CDR2 YYNGEE. V gave up 4 bases and J gave up 6 bases; unmatched junction bases: 12. The CDR3 reads CASSPTGGKLGEQYF. In DNA, the CDR3 is TGTGCCAGCAGCCCCACGGGGGGGAAGTTAGGCGAGCAGTACTTC.

The genes are TRBV4-1 and TRBJ1-5; D gene unclear. The CDR3 is 13 residues long. Germline-derived CDR1 and CDR2 are MGHRA and YSYEKL. Trimming cost V 2 bases and J 5 bases, with 7 bases left between them. CDR3 DNA sequence: TGCGCCAGCAGCCAATTGCGCGATCAGCCCCAGCATTTT. It is translated as CASSQLRDQPQHF.

Worth noting for this clone: At one of its ends the junction is not consistent with the germline gene, which may arise from a read error. The V gene is TRBV28, the J gene TRBJ2-7, with a possible D match to TRBD1 (6 bases). The germline V gene encodes CDR1 MDHEN and CDR2 SYDVKM. This CDR3 contains 15 residues. The CDR3 reads CASSFLPGTSSEQYF. In DNA, the CDR3 is TGTGCCAGCAGTTTCCTGCCCGGGACATCCTCCGAGCAGTACTTC.

The rearrangement joins TRBV19 to TRBJ2-7; D is tentatively TRBD1 or TRBD2 (5 bases each). The V end lost 3 bases, the J end lost 2 bases, and 11 bases lay between the germline ends. The CDR3 sequence is 14 residues long. CDR1 and CDR2 (germline): LNHDA, SQIVND (reference sequence). CDR3 in amino acids: CASSMRGYAYEQYF. DNA of the CDR3: TGTGCCAGTAGTATGAGGGGTTACGCCTACGAGCAGTACTTC.

The V gene is TRBV21-1, the J gene TRBJ1-1. TRBV21-1 is a listed pseudogene. The CDR3 runs to 14 residues. CDR3 in DNA: TGTGCCAGCACCTCCAGGGAGTGTTCGACTGAAGCTTTCTTT. Protein product: CASTSRECSTEAFF.

V is TRBV4-3 and J is TRBJ2-7, with a possible D match to TRBD2 (5 bases). This CDR3 is built from 15 residues. Germline V gene data show CDR1 as LGHNA and CDR2 as YSLEER. Trimming left V 4 bases short and J 5 bases short, with 18 bases between. CDR3 bases: TGCGCCAGCAGCCCCGGAGGCTACGGGCGCGACGAGCAGTACTTC. It specifies CASSPGGYGRDEQYF.

CDR3 sequence: CASSRPGQSDTGELFF. The DNA of the CDR3 is TGTGCCAGCAGTCGACCGGGACAATCGGACACCGGGGAGCTGTTTTTT. The genes are TRBV11-3 and TRBJ2-2; D perhaps matches TRBD1 (6 bases). V was shortened by 6 bases and J by 3 bases, with 17 bases between the two germline ends. The CDR3 has 16 amino acids. Germline CDR1 SGHNT, CDR2 YENEEA.

To note about this clone: Other DNA sequences in the same sample also yield this CDR3. The chain uses TRBV28 and TRBJ2-7, with 8 bases that match TRBD1. The germline CDR1 and CDR2 sequences are MDHEN and SYDVKM. The CDR3 is made up of 13 amino acids. The ends lost 3 bases at V and 3 bases at J; junction bases unmatched: 1. The CDR3 spells CASSFDRGYEQYF. The CDR3 coding sequence is TGTGCCAGCAGTTTCGACAGGGGCTACGAGCAGTACTTC.

The CDR3 sequence is CASSSDRGRLPEAFF. The CDR3 nucleotides are TGTGCCAGCAGCTCTGACAGGGGTCGCCTCCCTGAAGCTTTCTTT. The chain carries TRBV13 and TRBJ1-1, with 8 positions matching TRBD1. This CDR3 region has 15 residues. Germline loops: CDR1 PRHDT, CDR2 FYEKMQ (reference sequence). V was pared by 4 bases and J by 6 bases, with 10 bases of the junction left unmatched.

The CDR3 DNA reads as TGTGCCAGTAGTATGAAACAAGGCCCCTCGTACGAGCAGTACTTC. Its protein product is CASSMKQGPSYEQYF. This rearrangement joins TRBV19 to TRBJ2-7; D gene ambiguous. Germline CDR1 and CDR2: LNHDA and SQIVND (reference sequence). This CDR3 is built from 15 residues. Trimming removed 3 bases from V and 4 bases from J, with 16 bases in between. The complete variable domain, with remaining parts taken from reference TRBV19 and TRBJ2-7, reads DGGITQSPKYLFRKEGQNVTLSCEQNLNHDAMYWYRQDPGQGLRLIYYSQIVNDFQKGDIAEGYSVSREKKESFPLTVTSAQKNPTAFYLCASSMKQGPSYEQYFGPGTRLTVT.

The chain combines TRBV27 with TRBJ2-5, with TRBD2 matching over 7 bases. The V gene end was trimmed by 5 bases and the J gene end by 1 base; junction bases not matched to a gene: 13. This CDR3 is 17 amino acids long. CDR1 and CDR2 (germline): MNHEY, SMNVEV (reference sequence). The CDR3 DNA reads TGTGCCAGCAGTCCCTCCCCCCTAGCGGAGATCCAAGAGACCCAGTACTTC. Its protein product is CASSPSPLAEIQETQYF.

This chain joins TRBV6-1 and TRBJ2-1; no reliable D call. V lost 4 bases and J lost 6, with 4 bases in between. The CDR3 has 11 amino acids. Germline CDR1 MNHNS, CDR2 SASEGT. CDR3: CASSVSNEQFF. The DNA of the CDR3 is TGTGCCAGCAGTGTTAGCAATGAGCAGTTCTTC.

CDR3: CASRQLAGAISSYEQYF. The CDR3, as DNA: TGTGCCAGCAGACAATTAGCGGGAGCTATCAGCTCCTACGAGCAGTACTTC. The J gene is TRBJ2-7, the V gene TRBV27; the match to TRBD2 covers 9 bases. Germline V gene sequence: CDR1 MNHEY, CDR2 SMNVEV (reference sequence). With V trimmed by 6 bases and J by 0 bases, 12 bases remained unmatched. The CDR3 runs 17 residues.

The V gene is TRBV19, the J gene TRBJ1-5, with 8 nucleotides matching TRBD1. The CDR3 totals 15 residues. CDR1 and CDR2 from the germline V gene are LNHDA and SQIVND (reference sequence). V dropped 5 bases and J dropped 4; count of bases not matched to a gene: 7. CDR3 region: CASSGSYRGNQPQHF. The CDR3 coding sequence is TGTGCCAGTAGTGGTAGCTACAGGGGGAATCAGCCCCAGCATTTT.

V and J are TRBV7-7 and TRBJ2-1; D call uncertain. Germline CDR1 SSHAT, CDR2 FNYEAQ (reference sequence). The CDR3 loop spans 14 amino acids. Trimming removed 1 base at V and 7 bases at J, with 11 bases between. CDR3 region: CASSLGGPLNEQFF. In nucleotides, the CDR3 is TGTGCCAGCAGCTTAGGGGGTCCCTTGAATGAGCAGTTCTTC.

The chain has TRBV30 and TRBJ2-3, with TRBD2 identical over 10 bases. Germline V gives CDR1 GTSNPN, CDR2 SVGIG (reference sequence). The J segment lost 5 bases and the V segment lost 3 bases, leaving 5 bases of the junction unmatched. There are 14 residues in the CDR3. The CDR3 DNA follows: TGTGCCTGGAGGGCTAGCGGGAGACAAGATACGCAGTATTTT. This sequence encodes CAWRASGRQDTQYF.

The gene calls are TRBV6-5 and TRBJ1-4; D unresolved. CDR3 length equals 12 residues. Germline CDR1 is MNHEY and CDR2 is SVGAGI. Trimming stripped 3 bases from V and 8 bases from J, with 7 bases between. The CDR3 protein is CASSYHKEKLFF. In DNA form, the CDR3 reads TGTGCCAGCAGTTATCATAAGGAAAAACTGTTTTTT.

The CDR3 here is CASRYGQGVYNEQFF. The CDR3, as DNA: TGCGCCAGCAGATATGGACAGGGAGTGTACAATGAGCAGTTCTTC. The V and J genes are TRBV4-3 and TRBJ2-1; 8 nucleotides match TRBD1. V gave up 6 bases and J gave up 4 bases; unmatched junction bases: 8. CDR1 LGHNA and CDR2 YSLEER come from the germline V gene. This CDR3 has 15 amino acids.